The 6 T cell receptor beta chains given below trace back to one sample, sequenced in a study of blood T cell repertoires in COVID-19. Only in-frame clones appear in the TCRdb table, and some are missing; sequencing was by immunoSEQ multiplex PCR. The table includes 81,000 or so clones, 75% to 90% detected once. Sequenced: peripheral blood. Receptors were obtained from a human donor in a cohort sampled during active COVID-19.

This clone was observed once. The chain carries TRBV5-6 and TRBJ2-5, with D unclear. This CDR3 comprises 14 residues. V lost 0 bases, J lost 7 bases, and 13 bases lay in between. Germline V CDR1 and CDR2: SGHDT, YYEEEE. CDR3 coding DNA: TGTGCCAGCAGCTTGGCTGGCCGCCCGGGGACCCAGTACTTC. Its protein is CASSLAGRPGTQYF.

V gene TRBV23-1 combines with J gene TRBJ2-7, with D possibly being TRBD2 (5 bases). TRBV23-1 falls under the ORF class, with uncertain function. The V gene lost 7 bases and the J gene lost 0 bases, with 10 bases spanning the gap. The CDR3 extends over 13 amino acids. The CDR3 loop is CASNEGTSYEQYF. CDR3 DNA: TGCGCCAGCAATGAGGGTACCTCCTACGAGCAGTACTTC.

This chain uses TRBV7-3 with TRBJ1-1, with D tentatively TRBD1 (6 bases). The CDR3 loop spans 12 amino acids. Deletions cut 9 bases from V and 9 bases from J, with 17 bases between. The germline gives CDR1 SGHTA, CDR2 FQGTGA. The CDR3 is CASVTTGPKAFF. CDR3 in DNA: TGTGCCAGTGTTACGACAGGCCCCAAAGCTTTCTTT.

The rearrangement uses TRBV7-6 and TRBJ2-1; 9 bases align to TRBD1. Germline CDR1 is SGHVS and CDR2 is FNYEAQ. Trimming cost V 4 bases and J 10 bases; bases outside gene matches: 8. The CDR3 runs 14 residues. CDR3 loop: CASSWEQGAGEQFF. For the CDR3, the DNA is TGTGCCAGCAGCTGGGAACAGGGGGCTGGCGAGCAGTTCTTC. Full variable domain (remainder filled in from reference TRBV7-6 and TRBJ2-1): GAGVSQSPRYKVTKRGQDVALRCDPISGHVSLYWYRQALGQGPEFLTYFNYEAQQDKSGLPNDRFSAERPEGSISTLTIQRTEQRDSAMYRCASSWEQGAGEQFFGPGTRLTVL.

This chain connects TRBV2 to TRBJ1-1, with TRBD1 as a possible D gene (5 bases). V was clipped by 8 bases and J by 4 bases, with 11 bases between them. The CDR3 sequence is 12 residues long. CDR1 SNHLY and CDR2 FYNNEI come from the germline V gene. In nucleotides, the CDR3 is TGTGCCAGCCACGACAGACCCACTGAAGCTTTCTTT. Its protein product is CASHDRPTEAFF.

This clone appeared a few times. V and J are TRBV2 and TRBJ1-1, with 9 bases fitting TRBD1. The CDR3 contains 14 residues. CDR1 is SNHLY, CDR2 FYNNEI, per germline. The V and J ends lost 6 bases and 4 bases, in that order; junction bases with no gene match: 6. The DNA for the CDR3 is TGTGCCAGCAGGCGGGACAGGGCCGTCACTGAAGCTTTCTTT. Translating it yields CASRRDRAVTEAFF. Combining the CDR3 with reference TRBV2 and TRBJ1-1 gives the whole variable domain EPEVTQTPSHQVTQMGQEVILRCVPISNHLYFYWYRQILGQKVEFLVSFYNNEISEKSEIFDDQFSVERPDGSNFTLKIRSTKLEDSAMYFCASRRDRAVTEAFFGQGTRLTVV.